This T cell receptor (beta chain) was found in a study of response to subunit inactivated influenza vaccine. TCRdb fed the RT-PCR reads into MiXCR, producing one record per CDR3 protein. The data contain approximately 680,000 distinct CDR3 sequences, 15% to 19% of them seen just once; the ten biggest clones take up around 10%. This CDR3 has 14 residues. Trimming took off 2 bases at V and 2 bases at J, with 9 bases between the two ends. There are many counts of this clonotype. The chain has TRBV12-3 or TRBV12-4 and TRBJ1-2; D is unclear. This receptor was taken from a man aged 50 to 59 who received an inactivated influenza vaccine. This specimen consisted of PBMCs from blood, obtained 11 to 12 days after vaccination. CDR3 sequence (DNA): TGTGCCAGCAGTTTAAGTCACCTCAACTATGGCTACACCTTC. It yields the protein CASSLSHLNYGYTF.